Each of the 22 T cell receptor beta chains below was sequenced from the same sample in a study of cytomegalovirus exposure and HLA in healthy donors. PCR employed 60 Vbeta and 13 Jbeta primers. The data were produced by immunoSEQ multiplex PCR, yet TCRdb's version contains in-frame clones alone and is incomplete. This sample has about 180,000 clones; 65% to 80% occur once, and the top ten carry 2% to 3%. The specimen was PBMCs. These receptors were taken from a woman between 25 and 40 years old in good health and CMV-seropositive.

The V gene is TRBV19, the J gene TRBJ1-1; 10 bases are a match to TRBD1. The CDR3 has 18 residues. V shed 0 bases, J shed 5 bases, and the junction held 12 bases outside the gene matches. CDR1 and CDR2 from the germline V gene are LNHDA and SQIVND (reference sequence). The CDR3 nucleotides read TGTGCCAGTAGTATAGATCGGGGAGTGACAGGGGGCTGGACTGAAGCTTTCTTT. It specifies CASSIDRGVTGGWTEAFF.

This clone was seen only a few times. The gene calls are TRBV4-2 and TRBJ2-3; the match to TRBD2 covers 13 bases. V was pared by 1 base and J by 2 bases, with 3 bases of the junction left unmatched. CDR1 is LGHNA, CDR2 YNFKEQ, per germline. The CDR3 loop spans 17 amino acids. The CDR3 sequence is CASSQVTSGGNTDTQYF. Written as DNA, the CDR3 is TGTGCCAGCAGCCAAGTGACTAGCGGGGGGAACACAGATACGCAGTATTTT.

The chain carries TRBV7-2 and TRBJ1-6; 7 bases align to TRBD1. J lost 15 bases, V lost 5 bases, and 16 bases had no gene match. The germline gives CDR1 SGHTA, CDR2 FQGNSA. The length of the CDR3 is 15 residues. The CDR3 loop is CASSPQQGPKSGLHF. CDR3 sequence (DNA): TGTGCCAGCAGCCCACAACAGGGGCCAAAGTCAGGCCTCCACTTT. The full variable domain, with the rest looked up from reference TRBV7-2 and TRBJ1-6, is GAGVSQSPSNKVTEKGKDVELRCDPISGHTALYWYRQSLGQGLEFLIYFQGNSAPDKSGLPSDRFSAERTGGSVSTLTIQRTQQEDSAVYLCASSPQQGPKSGLHFGNGTRLTVT.

The chain couples TRBV11-2 to TRBJ2-2, with D perhaps matching TRBD1 (6 bases). Trimming shortened V by 5 bases and J by 5 bases, and 21 bases separated the two germline ends. Per the germline V gene, CDR1 is SGHAT and CDR2 is FQNNGV. This CDR3 has 17 amino acids. The CDR3 DNA sequence: TGTGCCAGCAGCCAACCCCGGGGATATAGGGGGACCGGGGAGCTGTTTTTT. It yields the protein CASSQPRGYRGTGELFF.

The chain couples TRBV7-8 to TRBJ2-3; weak D call: TRBD2 (6 bases). Per germline, CDR1 SGHVS and CDR2 FQNEAQ. The CDR3 totals 14 residues. Trimming pared 0 bases from V and 2 bases from J, leaving 6 bases between. The chain's CDR3 is CASSLADYTDTQYF. CDR3 DNA: TGTGCCAGCAGCTTAGCGGACTACACAGATACGCAGTATTTT.

The CDR3 sequence is CASSSQGSYEQYF. Here the CDR3 DNA reads TGCGCCAGCAGCTCCCAGGGGTCCTACGAGCAGTACTTC. This chain uses TRBV5-1 with TRBJ2-7; D might be TRBD1 (6 bases). Trimming shortened V by 3 bases and J by 1 base, and 8 bases separated the two germline ends. This CDR3 comprises 13 residues. Germline loops: CDR1 SGHRS, CDR2 YFSETQ.

The rearrangement joins TRBV5-6 to TRBJ1-6; 8 bases align to TRBD1. This CDR3 has 16 residues. Germline V CDR1 and CDR2: SGHDT, YYEEEE. Trimming removed 6 bases from V and 10 bases from J; junction bases left unmatched: 15. The CDR3 spells CASTSGTGIASSPLHF. CDR3 nucleotide sequence: TGTGCCAGCACCTCCGGGACAGGCATAGCTAGCTCACCCCTCCACTTT.

This clone came up once. The chain is built from TRBV5-1 and TRBJ1-3; D ambiguous. The CDR3 is 13 amino acids. Per the germline V gene, CDR1 is SGHRS and CDR2 is YFSETQ. V was cut by 0 bases and J by 2 bases, with 3 bases left in between. The CDR3 spells CASSLGPGNTIYF. CDR3 DNA sequence: TGCGCCAGCAGCTTGGGGCCTGGAAACACCATATATTTT.

V gene TRBV7-9 combines with J gene TRBJ2-7; 9 bases fit TRBD1. V gave up 4 bases and J gave up 1 base; unmatched junction bases: 8. This CDR3 has 16 residues. CDR1 is SEHNR and CDR2 is FQNEAQ in the germline V gene (reference sequence). The CDR3 spells CASSYLQGAGSYEQYF. CDR3 coding DNA: TGTGCCAGCAGCTACCTACAGGGGGCAGGGTCCTACGAGCAGTACTTC.

The chain couples TRBV7-2 to TRBJ2-7; 7 nucleotides line up with TRBD1. Germline CDR1 and CDR2: SGHTA and FQGNSA. The CDR3 totals 15 residues. Trimming took 5 bases from V and 0 from J; bases not matched to a gene: 7. The CDR3 is CASSPQTGSSYEQYF. The CDR3 coding sequence is TGTGCCAGCAGCCCGCAGACAGGGAGCTCCTACGAGCAGTACTTC.

The chain carries TRBV6-5 and TRBJ1-4; D is undetermined. The germline V gene has CDR1 MNHEY and CDR2 SVGAGI. V was pared by 5 bases and J by 4 bases, with 14 bases between. The CDR3 has 15 residues. CDR3 nucleotide sequence: TGTGCCAGCAGTCGCTCGACTGGTTTTAATGAAAAACTGTTTTTT. This translates into CASSRSTGFNEKLFF.

The chain links TRBV6-5 to TRBJ1-2; 7 nucleotides align to TRBD1. The CDR3 is 14 amino acids. V dropped 0 bases and J dropped 8; count of bases not matched to a gene: 6. The germline gives CDR1 MNHEY, CDR2 SVGAGI. The DNA for the CDR3 is TGTGCCAGCAGTTACTCGCCAGGGGGAACGGGCTACACCTTC. It codes for CASSYSPGGTGYTF.

The chain carries TRBV18 and TRBJ1-1; 7 bases are shared with TRBD1. After removal of 0 bases from V and 6 bases from J, the junction contained 4 bases not matched to a gene. This CDR3 comprises 14 residues. Germline assignment: CDR1 KGHSH and CDR2 LQKENI. The DNA for the CDR3 is TGTGCCAGCTCACCACCAGGGGGCAAGGCTGAAGCTTTCTTT. Translating it yields CASSPPGGKAEAFF.

This sequence joins TRBV9 and TRBJ2-2; 8 nucleotides match TRBD2. Losses at the gene ends were 5 bases for V and 2 bases for J; bases not matched to a gene: 8. The CDR3 has 16 amino acids. Per the germline V gene, CDR1 is SGDLS and CDR2 is YYNGEE. CDR3: CASSVSGGPNTGELFF. The CDR3 nucleotides read TGTGCCAGCAGTGTGAGCGGGGGCCCTAACACCGGGGAGCTGTTTTTT.

V and J are TRBV15 and TRBJ1-1; D gene unclear. Germline V gene sequence: CDR1 LNHNV, CDR2 YYDKDF (reference sequence). Trimming stripped 1 base from V and 2 bases from J, with 8 bases between. The CDR3 is made up of 14 amino acids. The CDR3 nucleotides are TGTGCCACCAGCAGAGTCGGGGAAAACACTGAAGCTTTCTTT. Its translation is CATSRVGENTEAFF.

The chain is built from TRBV28 and TRBJ1-5, with TRBD1 as a possible D gene (6 bases). This CDR3 region has 16 residues. Germline CDR1 is MDHEN and CDR2 is SYDVKM. V dropped 6 bases and J dropped 3 bases, with 18 bases sitting between them. The chain's CDR3 is CASSPGQGIHNQPQHF. The CDR3 DNA sequence: TGTGCCAGCAGCCCCGGGCAGGGGATCCACAATCAGCCCCAGCATTTT.

The chain has TRBV5-6 and TRBJ2-5; D gene ambiguous. V lost 2 bases and J lost 4, with 15 bases in between. CDR3 length: 15 residues. Germline V gives CDR1 SGHDT, CDR2 YYEEEE. DNA of the CDR3: TGTGCCAGCAGCTTTATTGTTACGCTGAGAGAGACCCAGTACTTC. Translated: CASSFIVTLRETQYF.

This clone was recorded only once. The chain links TRBV27 to TRBJ2-1; perhaps TRBD2 as D (5 bases). Germline V gene data show CDR1 as MNHEY and CDR2 as SMNVEV (reference sequence). This CDR3 spans 15 amino acids. Trimming shortened V by 1 base and J by 3 bases, and 10 bases separated the two germline ends. Here the CDR3 DNA reads TGTGCCAGCAGTTTATTTCCCGGGATCTACAATGAGCAGTTCTTC. It translates to CASSLFPGIYNEQFF.

This clone was seen a few times. The chain has TRBV5-1 and TRBJ1-6, with D possibly being TRBD1 (5 bases). The CDR3 is 16 amino acids. V was pared by 1 base and J by 4 bases, with 12 bases between. Germline V gives CDR1 SGHRS, CDR2 YFSETQ. The CDR3 sequence: CASSLIIGDYNSPLHF. The CDR3 DNA sequence: TGCGCCAGCAGCTTGATAATAGGGGATTATAATTCACCCCTCCACTTT.

The CDR3 region has the DNA TGCGCCAGCAGCCAGCTCCCTATTAGTCCAGGGGCCTCGGGTAATTCACCCCTCCACTTT. It specifies CASSQLPISPGASGNSPLHF. The V gene is TRBV4-3, the J gene TRBJ1-6, with D possibly matching TRBD1 (6 bases). The length of the CDR3 is 20 residues. The V end was cut by 3 bases, the J end by 6 bases, with 27 bases between. Germline CDR1 reads LGHNA; CDR2 reads YSLEER.

The rearrangement joins TRBV7-2 to TRBJ1-2, with D possibly being TRBD1 (5 bases). This CDR3 is built from 14 residues. Germline V CDR1 and CDR2: SGHTA, FQGNSA. The germline V and J ends were trimmed by 5 bases and 2 bases, with 12 bases remaining between them. CDR3 residues: CASSPQGANYGYTF. DNA of the CDR3: TGTGCCAGCAGCCCCCAAGGGGCCAACTATGGCTACACCTTC.

This sequence joins TRBV7-6 and TRBJ2-7; 9 bases map to TRBD1. The CDR3 runs 15 residues. CDR1 is SGHVS, CDR2 FNYEAQ, per germline. Losses at the gene ends were 1 base for V and 2 bases for J; bases not matched to a gene: 3. CDR3 protein: CASSLGGTGTYEQYF. The DNA of the CDR3 is TGTGCCAGCAGCTTAGGCGGGACAGGGACCTACGAGCAGTACTTC.